Included here is one T cell receptor beta chain sequence, with context. Its antigen is unidentified. This record comes from a study of neurological immune-mediated disorders. Germline V gene sequence: CDR1 SEHNR, CDR2 FQNEAQ (reference sequence). Germline trimming cut 5 bases from V and 6 bases from J; bases unmatched to any gene: 1. The CDR3 loop spans 12 amino acids. Study results and caveats: CDR3 amino acid sequences of expanded clones were not shared across subjects, a result suggesting private repertoires in all groups. The multiple sclerosis repertoire cluster was associated with no clinical or MRI feature.

5'RACE with 10-nucleotide random UMIs produced the cDNA. TCRdb fed the 5' RACE reads into MiXCR, producing one record per CDR3 protein. This table holds about 55,000 distinct CDR3 sequences, 4.2% found once. The sample consisted of PBMCs. This receptor was identified in a man aged 50-59 years with multiple sclerosis. V is TRBV7-9 and J is TRBJ2-1; the match to TRBD2 covers 7 bases. CDR3 sequence reads: CASSPGGNEQFF. The CDR3 DNA is TGTGCCAGCAGCCCGGGGGGCAATGAGCAGTTCTTC.